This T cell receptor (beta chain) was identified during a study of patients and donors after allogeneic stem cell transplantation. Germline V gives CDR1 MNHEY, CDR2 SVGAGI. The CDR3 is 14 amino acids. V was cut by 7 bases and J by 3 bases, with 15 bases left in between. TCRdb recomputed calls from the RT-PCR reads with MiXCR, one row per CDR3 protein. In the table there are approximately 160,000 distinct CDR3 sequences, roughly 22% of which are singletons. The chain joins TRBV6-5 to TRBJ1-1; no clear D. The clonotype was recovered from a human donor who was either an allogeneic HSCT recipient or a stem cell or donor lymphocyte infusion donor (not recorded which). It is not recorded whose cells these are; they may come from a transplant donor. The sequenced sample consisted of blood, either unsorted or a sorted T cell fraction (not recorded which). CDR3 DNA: TGTGCCAGCACTGACTCTGAAGCGGACACTGAAGCTTTCTTT. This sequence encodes CASTDSEADTEAFF.